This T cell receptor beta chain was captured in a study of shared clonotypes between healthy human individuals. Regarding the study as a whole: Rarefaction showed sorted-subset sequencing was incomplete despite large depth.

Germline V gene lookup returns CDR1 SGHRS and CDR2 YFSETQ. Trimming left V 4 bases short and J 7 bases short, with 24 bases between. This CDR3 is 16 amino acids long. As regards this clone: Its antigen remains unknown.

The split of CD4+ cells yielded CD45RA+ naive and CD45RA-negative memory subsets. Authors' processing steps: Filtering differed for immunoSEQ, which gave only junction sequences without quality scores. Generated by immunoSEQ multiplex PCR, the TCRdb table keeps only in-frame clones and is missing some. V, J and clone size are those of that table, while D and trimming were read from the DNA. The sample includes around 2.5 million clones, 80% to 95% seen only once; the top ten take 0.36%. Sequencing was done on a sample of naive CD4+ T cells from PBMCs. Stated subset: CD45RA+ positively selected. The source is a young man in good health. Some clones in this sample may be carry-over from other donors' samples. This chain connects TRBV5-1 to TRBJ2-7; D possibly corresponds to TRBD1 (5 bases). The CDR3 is CASSLGVGVPIGEQYF. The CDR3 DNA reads TGCGCCAGCAGCCTTGGGGTAGGGGTCCCCATTGGAGAGCAGTACTTC.